The 11 T cell receptor beta chains in this list originate from one sample, sequenced in a study of blood T cells in healthy people across ages. PCR was performed a second time for about 7 to 11 cycles using a sample-barcoded 5' primer and a J-beta primer mix. TCRdb analysed the 5' RACE reads with MiXCR anew, one entry per CDR3 protein. The data show 790,000 or so distinct CDR3 sequences, with about 45% seen just once and less than 20% held by the top ten. Sequenced sample: blood. Source of these receptors: a man older than 75 in good health.

The chain has TRBV27 and TRBJ2-5, with a possible D match to TRBD1 (6 bases). From germline, CDR1 is MNHEY and CDR2 SMNVEV (reference sequence). The CDR3 runs to 16 residues. Trimming took off 6 bases at V and 1 base at J, with 18 bases between the two ends. CDR3 nucleotides: TGTGCCAGCAGAATGGGGAGTGGGACAACCCAAGAGACCCAGTACTTC. This codes for CASRMGSGTTQETQYF.

This clonotype was detected many times. J is TRBJ2-3 and V is TRBV29-1; no definite D call. Trimming took off 2 bases at V and 6 bases at J, with 6 bases between the two ends. This CDR3 contains 11 residues. Germline CDR1 reads SQVTM; CDR2 reads ANQGSEA. CDR3 region: CSVERLDTQYF. CDR3 nucleotide sequence: TGCAGCGTTGAAAGGTTGGATACGCAGTATTTT.

The chain links TRBV7-2 to TRBJ1-1; no reliable D call. The CDR3 is made up of 15 amino acids. Germline CDR1 and CDR2: SGHTA and FQGNSA. With 5 bases removed from V and 4 bases from J, the gap between germline ends came to 17 bases. DNA of the CDR3: TGTGCCAGCAGCCTAATCGGACTTTGGGCCACTGAAGCTTTCTTT. Translation: CASSLIGLWATEAFF.

This clonotype came up a few times. This rearrangement joins TRBV3-1 to TRBJ2-1; D not certain. Trimming removed 0 bases from V and 10 bases from J, with 13 bases in between. This CDR3 is built from 14 residues. Germline loops: CDR1 LGHDT, CDR2 YNNKEL (reference sequence). CDR3 in amino acids: CASSQEDYLREQFF. In DNA, the CDR3 is TGTGCCAGCAGCCAAGAAGATTACCTTCGAGAGCAGTTCTTC.

This chain connects TRBV9 to TRBJ2-1; 15 bases are shared with TRBD2. Losses at the gene ends were 4 bases for V and 6 bases for J; bases not matched to a gene: 5. Germline assignment: CDR1 SGDLS and CDR2 YYNGEE. This CDR3 contains 16 residues. The CDR3 region is CASSPRTSGRANEQFF. The CDR3 DNA is TGTGCCAGCAGCCCGCGGACTAGCGGGAGGGCCAATGAGCAGTTCTTC. Combining the CDR3 with reference TRBV9 and TRBJ2-1 gives the whole variable domain DSGVTQTPKHLITATGQRVTLRCSPRSGDLSVYWYQQSLDQGLQFLIQYYNGEERAKGNILERFSAQQFPDLHSELNLSSLELGDSALYFCASSPRTSGRANEQFFGPGTRLTVL.

For this clonotype: An end of the junction does not agree with germline; a read error may underlie this. The chain is built from TRBV10-3 and TRBJ2-4; a weak D match, TRBD1 (5 bases). Judging by the DNA end, TRBJ2-7 fits better; the J call may be wrong. In germline, CDR1 is ENHRY, CDR2 SYGVKD. The CDR3 consists of 14 residues. The CDR3 loop reads CAISEGEVSCEQYF. CDR3 sequence (DNA): TGTGCCATCAGCGAAGGGGAAGTGTCCTGCGAGCAGTACTTC.

This clonotype occurred a few times. The CDR3 coding sequence is TGTGCCACCAGTGACCGGGGCTCCTACAATGAGCAGTTCTTC. Its protein product is CATSDRGSYNEQFF. The rearrangement uses TRBV24-1 and TRBJ2-1, with a possible D match to TRBD2 (5 bases). Deletions cut 4 bases from V and 0 bases from J, with 6 bases between. The CDR3 is made up of 14 amino acids. Germline V gene lookup returns CDR1 KGHDR and CDR2 SFDVKD.

This clonotype came up a few times. The rearrangement joins TRBV7-2 to TRBJ2-1, with D tentatively TRBD1 or TRBD2 (5 bases each). Germline V lookup: CDR1 SGHTA, CDR2 FQGNSA. V was pared by 1 base and J by 11 bases, with 21 bases between. This CDR3 comprises 16 residues. The CDR3 spells CASSLESGTGGLKQFF. As DNA, the CDR3 is TGTGCCAGCAGCTTAGAGTCTGGGACCGGTGGATTGAAGCAGTTCTTC.

The chain carries TRBV6-2 or TRBV6-3 and TRBJ2-6, with D tentatively TRBD1 (5 bases). The CDR3 length is 14 residues. The V gene's germline CDR1 is MNHEY and CDR2 SVGEGT. V dropped 10 bases and J dropped 4 bases, with 14 bases sitting between them. The CDR3 reads CATNGRGGANVLTF. The CDR3 DNA is TGTGCCACCAACGGAAGGGGAGGGGCCAACGTCCTGACTTTC.

At least ten counts were recorded for this clonotype. This chain links TRBV6-2 or TRBV6-3 with TRBJ2-5, with D hard to call. V was shortened by 2 bases and J by 1 base, with 14 bases between the two germline ends. Per germline, CDR1 MNHEY and CDR2 SVGEGT. The CDR3 length is 16 residues. The CDR3 reads CASSYGIGSAQETQYF. The CDR3 nucleotides are TGTGCCAGCAGTTACGGGATTGGGTCAGCCCAAGAGACCCAGTACTTC.

The CDR3 DNA reads TGTGCCAGTAGTATTGTTCCGGGGGTGGCCTACAATGAGCAGTACTTC. It is translated as CASSIVPGVAYNEQYF. J is TRBJ2-5 and V is TRBV19; D is perhaps TRBD2 (6 bases). In germline, CDR1 is LNHDA, CDR2 SQIVND (reference sequence). V shed 3 bases and J shed 11 bases, with 25 bases lying between them. This CDR3 region has 16 residues.